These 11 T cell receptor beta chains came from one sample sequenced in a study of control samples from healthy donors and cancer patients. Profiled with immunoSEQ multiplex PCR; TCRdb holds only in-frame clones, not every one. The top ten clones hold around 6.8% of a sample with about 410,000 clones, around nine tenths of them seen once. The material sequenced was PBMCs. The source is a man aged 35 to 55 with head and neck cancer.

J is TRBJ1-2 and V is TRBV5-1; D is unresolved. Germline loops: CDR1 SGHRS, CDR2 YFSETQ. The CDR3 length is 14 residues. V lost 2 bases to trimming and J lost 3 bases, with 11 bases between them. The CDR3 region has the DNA TGCGCCAGCAGCTTAAGGGTTAGTGACTATGGCTACACCTTC. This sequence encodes CASSLRVSDYGYTF.

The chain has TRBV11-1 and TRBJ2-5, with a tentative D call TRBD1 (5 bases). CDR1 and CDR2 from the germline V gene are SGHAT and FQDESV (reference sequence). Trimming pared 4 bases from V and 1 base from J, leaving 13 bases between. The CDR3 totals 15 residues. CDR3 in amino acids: CASSSGLGLQETQYF. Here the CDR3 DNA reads TGTGCCAGCAGCTCAGGGCTAGGGCTCCAAGAGACCCAGTACTTC.

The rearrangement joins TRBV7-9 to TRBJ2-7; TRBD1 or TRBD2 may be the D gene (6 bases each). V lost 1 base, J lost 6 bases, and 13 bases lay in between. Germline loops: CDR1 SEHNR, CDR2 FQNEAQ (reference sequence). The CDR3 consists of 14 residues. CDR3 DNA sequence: TGTGCCAGCAGCTTAGGGGGGGCTGCCGGCGAGCAGTACTTC. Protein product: CASSLGGAAGEQYF. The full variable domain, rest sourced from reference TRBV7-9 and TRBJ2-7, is DTGVSQNPRHKITKRGQNVTFRCDPISEHNRLYWYRQTLGQGPEFLTYFQNEAQLEKSRLLSDRFSAERPKGSFSTLEIQRTEQGDSAMYLCASSLGGAAGEQYFGPGTRLTVT.

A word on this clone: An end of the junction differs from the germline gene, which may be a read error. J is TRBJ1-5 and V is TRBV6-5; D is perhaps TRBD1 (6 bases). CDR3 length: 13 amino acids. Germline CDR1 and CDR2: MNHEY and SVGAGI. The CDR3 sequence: CAGSYGGRQPQHF. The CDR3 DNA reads TGTGCCGGCAGTTACGGGGGCAGACAGCCCCAGCATTTT.

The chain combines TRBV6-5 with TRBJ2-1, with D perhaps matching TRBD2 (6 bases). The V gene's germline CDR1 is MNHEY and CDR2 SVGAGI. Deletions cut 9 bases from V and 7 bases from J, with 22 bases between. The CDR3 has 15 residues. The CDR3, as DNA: TGTGCCAGTTCCGCTAGCGAGTCCTTGTGGAATGAGCAGTTCTTC. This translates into CASSASESLWNEQFF.

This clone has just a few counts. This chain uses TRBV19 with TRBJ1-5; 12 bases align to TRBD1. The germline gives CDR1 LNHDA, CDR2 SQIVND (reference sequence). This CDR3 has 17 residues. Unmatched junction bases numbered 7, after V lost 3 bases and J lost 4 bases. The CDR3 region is CASSMRLGQGANQPQHF. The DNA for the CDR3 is TGTGCCAGTAGTATGAGGTTGGGACAGGGGGCGAATCAGCCCCAGCATTTT.

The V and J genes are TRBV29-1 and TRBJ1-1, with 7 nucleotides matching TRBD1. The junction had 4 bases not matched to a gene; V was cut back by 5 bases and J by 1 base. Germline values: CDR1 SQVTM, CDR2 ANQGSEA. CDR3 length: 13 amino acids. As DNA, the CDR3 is TGCAGCGTTTCGACAGGGTCGAACACTGAAGCTTTCTTT. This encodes CSVSTGSNTEAFF. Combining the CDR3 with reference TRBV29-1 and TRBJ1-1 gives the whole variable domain SAVISQKPSRDICQRGTSLTIQCQVDSQVTMMFWYRQQPGQSLTLIATANQGSEATYESGFVIDKFPISRPNLTFSTLTVSNMSPEDSSIYLCSVSTGSNTEAFFGQGTRLTVV.

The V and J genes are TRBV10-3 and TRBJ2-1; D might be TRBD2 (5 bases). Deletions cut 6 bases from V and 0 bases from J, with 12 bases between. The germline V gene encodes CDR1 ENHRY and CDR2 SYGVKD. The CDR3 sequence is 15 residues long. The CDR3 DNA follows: TGTGCCATCAGAATTTCGGGGAGCTCCTACAATGAGCAGTTCTTC. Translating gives CAIRISGSSYNEQFF.

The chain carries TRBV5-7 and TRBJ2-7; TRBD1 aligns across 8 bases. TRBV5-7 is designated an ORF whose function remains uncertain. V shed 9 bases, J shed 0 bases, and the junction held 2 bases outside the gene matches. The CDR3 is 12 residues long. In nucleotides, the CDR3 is TGTGCCACCGACAGGGGCTCCTACGAGCAGTACTTC. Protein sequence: CATDRGSYEQYF.

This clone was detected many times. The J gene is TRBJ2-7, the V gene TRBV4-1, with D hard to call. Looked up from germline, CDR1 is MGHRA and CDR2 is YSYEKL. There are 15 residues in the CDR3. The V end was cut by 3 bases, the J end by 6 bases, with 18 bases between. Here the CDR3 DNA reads TGCGCCAGCAGCCACCCGGACGGAAAGCTCGGCGAGCAGTACTTC. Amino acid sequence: CASSHPDGKLGEQYF.

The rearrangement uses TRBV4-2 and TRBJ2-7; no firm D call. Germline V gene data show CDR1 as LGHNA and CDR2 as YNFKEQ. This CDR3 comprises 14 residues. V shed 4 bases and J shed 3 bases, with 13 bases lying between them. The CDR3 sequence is CASSPPGPNYEQYF. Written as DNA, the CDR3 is TGTGCCAGCAGCCCCCCCGGGCCCAACTACGAGCAGTACTTC.